This T cell receptor beta chain was obtained from a study of a mutant IDH1 vaccine in newly diagnosed glioma. The time point is: week 35, safety follow-up. Doses comprised 300 ug of mutant IDH1 20-mer peptide each, plus topical imiquimod. V was trimmed by 4 bases and J by 1 base, leaving 10 bases between them. Germline V gene lookup returns CDR1 MRHNA and CDR2 SNTAGT. The CDR3 is 14 amino acids. Clones were sequenced by immunoSEQ multiplex PCR, and TCRdb holds only the in-frame ones, with some missing. The data contain roughly 32,000 clones, approximately 80% of them singletons. Regarding this clone: Its antigen remains unknown.

This receptor was obtained from a woman under 30 with glioma. The sequenced sample was PBMCs, obtained from a glioma patient whose treatment included an IDH1 peptide vaccine. The gene calls are TRBV6-4 and TRBJ1-1; weak D call: TRBD1 (5 bases). CDR3 residues: CASSATAWNTEAFF. The CDR3 region has the DNA TGTGCCAGCAGTGCGACAGCCTGGAACACTGAAGCTTTCTTT.